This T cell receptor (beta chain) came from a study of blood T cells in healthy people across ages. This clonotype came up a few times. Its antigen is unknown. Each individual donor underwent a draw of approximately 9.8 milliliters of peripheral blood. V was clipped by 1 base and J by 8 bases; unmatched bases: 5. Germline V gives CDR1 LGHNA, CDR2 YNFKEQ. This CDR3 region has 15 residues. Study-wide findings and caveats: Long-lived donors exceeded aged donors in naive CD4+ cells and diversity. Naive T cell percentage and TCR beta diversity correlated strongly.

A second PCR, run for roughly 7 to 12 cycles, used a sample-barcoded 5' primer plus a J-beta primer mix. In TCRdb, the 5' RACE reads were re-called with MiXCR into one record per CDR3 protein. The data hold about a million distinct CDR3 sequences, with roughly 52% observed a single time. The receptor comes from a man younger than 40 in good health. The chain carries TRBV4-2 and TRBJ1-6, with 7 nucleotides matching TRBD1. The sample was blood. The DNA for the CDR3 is TGTGCCAGCAGCCAAGGAACAGGGGAGTATTCACCCCTCCACTTT. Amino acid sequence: CASSQGTGEYSPLHF.